The present T cell receptor beta chain was sequenced within a study of T cell changes during pregnancy in multiple sclerosis. Generated by immunoSEQ multiplex PCR, the TCRdb table keeps only in-frame clones and is missing some. The sample has about 84,000 clones, around 94% seen once; the top ten hold more than 0.95%. The CDR3 loop spans 15 amino acids. V was pared by 2 bases and J by 8 bases, with 6 bases of the junction left unmatched. CDR1 and CDR2 (germline): SGHRS, YFSETQ. The chain links TRBV5-1 to TRBJ1-4; 10 nucleotides line up with TRBD1. This clonotype was sampled from a female donor in good health, enrolled as a control in a pregnancy study. This material consisted of peripheral blood, taken in the second trimester of pregnancy. The chain's CDR3 is CASSFGGTGEEKLFF. CDR3 bases: TGCGCCAGCAGCTTTGGGGGGACAGGGGAAGAAAAACTGTTTTTT.